A single sample is the source of the 9 T cell receptor beta chains below, sequenced in a study of T cells in Graves' hyperthyroidism and ophthalmopathy. Template material for amplifying TCR beta CDR3 regions consisted of RNA transcripts. The TCR CDR3 was amplified in a first-round RT-PCR using the HTBI primer set. TCRdb redid the calling of the multiplex PCR reads with MiXCR, one entry per CDR3 protein. Among approximately 560,000 distinct CDR3 sequences, 40% to 55% were seen once, and the ten largest hold nearly 8.5%. The sample consisted of peripheral blood or thyroid tissue (not recorded which). Source of these receptors: a woman between 18 and 30 years old with Graves' hyperthyroidism.

The V and J genes are TRBV12-3 or TRBV12-4 and TRBJ1-5; D gene uncertain. This CDR3 has 13 residues. Trimming pared 5 bases from V and 7 bases from J, leaving 12 bases between. The CDR3 coding sequence is TGTGCCAGCAGTGAGTTACCCGGACAGCCCCAGCATTTT. Protein sequence: CASSELPGQPQHF.

The genes are TRBV2 and TRBJ1-2; 10 bases are a match to TRBD1. CDR3 length: 14 amino acids. Germline assignment: CDR1 SNHLY and CDR2 FYNNEI. V lost 6 bases, J lost 8 bases, and 9 bases stayed unmatched. The DNA of the CDR3 is TGTGCCAGCAGCCAAGGGACAGGGGAGACCGGCTACACCTTC. Protein sequence: CASSQGTGETGYTF.

V usage is TRBV7-3 and J usage is TRBJ1-1, with a tentative D call TRBD1 (5 bases). Germline lookup yields CDR1 SGHTA and CDR2 FQGTGA. CDR3 length equals 15 residues. V shed 5 bases and J shed 3 bases, with 16 bases lying between them. The CDR3: CASSVEGLPHTEAFF. As DNA, the CDR3 is TGTGCCAGCAGCGTGGAGGGGTTGCCCCACACTGAAGCTTTCTTT.

At least ten counts were recorded for this clonotype. V and J are TRBV2 and TRBJ2-2; D not resolved. The CDR3 sequence is 12 residues long. Trimming shortened V by 5 bases and J by 5 bases, and 6 bases separated the two germline ends. Germline CDR1 reads SNHLY; CDR2 reads FYNNEI. The CDR3 sequence: CASSKGTGELFF. The CDR3 nucleotides read TGTGCCAGCAGTAAAGGTACCGGGGAGCTGTTTTTT.

The gene calls are TRBV7-2 and TRBJ1-4, with unresolved D. Germline loops: CDR1 SGHTA, CDR2 FQGNSA. Trimming took 2 bases from V and 5 from J, leaving 9 bases between them. The CDR3 runs to 14 residues. The CDR3 sequence is CASSLNEENEKLFF. The CDR3 nucleotides read TGTGCCAGCAGCTTAAATGAGGAAAATGAAAAACTGTTTTTT.

The CDR3 DNA is TGCAGTGCCCCCGGAGGGTTAAATGAAAAACTGTTTTTT. Its protein is CSAPGGLNEKLFF. The rearrangement uses TRBV20-1 and TRBJ1-4; D is ambiguous. The germline V gene encodes CDR1 DFQATT and CDR2 SNEGSKA (reference sequence). This CDR3 has 13 amino acids. V was cut by 6 bases and J by 5 bases, with 13 bases left in between.

This chain connects TRBV10-3 to TRBJ2-5, with D perhaps being TRBD1 or TRBD2 (6 bases each). Per germline, CDR1 ENHRY and CDR2 SYGVKD. With 5 bases removed from V and 5 bases from J, the gap between germline ends came to 9 bases. CDR3 length: 12 residues. The CDR3 spells CAISLGGETQYF. The CDR3 nucleotides are TGTGCCATCAGTTTAGGGGGGGAGACCCAGTACTTC.

The chain uses TRBV2 and TRBJ1-5; D unresolved. This CDR3 region has 13 residues. Germline V CDR1 and CDR2: SNHLY, FYNNEI. V lost 6 bases and J lost 5, with 11 bases in between. CDR3 loop: CASRWSTDQPQHF. Written as DNA, the CDR3 is TGTGCCAGCAGGTGGTCCACTGATCAGCCCCAGCATTTT.

The chain joins TRBV2 to TRBJ2-7; possibly TRBD1 or TRBD2 for D (5 bases each). V gave up 8 bases and J gave up 3 bases, with 20 bases separating them. The CDR3 consists of 15 residues. Germline V lookup: CDR1 SNHLY, CDR2 FYNNEI. In nucleotides, the CDR3 is TGTGCCAGCCTCAGGGACCATCAATCATTCTACGAGCAGTACTTC. It codes for CASLRDHQSFYEQYF. Filled out from reference TRBV2 and TRBJ2-7, the complete variable domain reads EPEVTQTPSHQVTQMGQEVILRCVPISNHLYFYWYRQILGQKVEFLVSFYNNEISEKSEIFDDQFSVERPDGSNFTLKIRSTKLEDSAMYFCASLRDHQSFYEQYFGPGTRLTVT.